This T cell receptor (beta chain) emerged from a study of identifying expanded T cells in peripheral blood. Study-wide findings and caveats: About 1.3 clones differed between technical replicates, versus about 17 and 20 over time. Clone count variance between roughly 2-week samples rose with total template count.

During the collection period, no donor immune events like infections were recorded. This table comes from immunoSEQ multiplex PCR, and its TCRdb copy is limited to in-frame clones, with some not included. This sample has some 100,000 clones, with about 90% found just once. CDR3 length equals 16 residues. Germline V lookup: CDR1 SGHTA, CDR2 FQGTGA. The ends lost 2 bases at V and 7 bases at J; junction bases unmatched: 10. Comment on this clone: Antigen unknown.

Sample: blood. The source is a person between 18 and 75 years old in good health. The rearrangement uses TRBV7-3 and TRBJ2-2, with TRBD2 matching 7 bases. DNA of the CDR3: TGTGCCAGCAGCTTAGACTTCGGCGGGAGCGGCGGGGAGCTGTTTTTT. Translation: CASSLDFGGSGGELFF.